These 16 T cell receptor beta chains were sequenced from one sample in a study of T-cell memory formation after mild COVID-19. One entry per CDR3 protein, called by TCRdb with MiXCR from the 5' RACE reads. The sample lists about 610,000 distinct CDR3 sequences, roughly 17% occurring once. Material: PBMCs or a T cell subset sorted from them (not recorded which). These receptors came from an adult woman who had mild COVID-19 (a few samples of this study predate the infection). Cell type and time point are not known.

This clonotype was recorded a few times. The CDR3 sequence: CAISDSTGFYGYTF. CDR3 nucleotide sequence: TGTGCCATCAGTGACTCCACAGGATTCTATGGCTACACCTTC. The rearrangement uses TRBV10-3 and TRBJ1-2, with D possibly TRBD1 on 5 matching bases. The length of the CDR3 is 14 residues. With 3 bases removed from V and 4 bases from J, the gap between germline ends came to 12 bases. Germline assignment: CDR1 ENHRY and CDR2 SYGVKD.

This clonotype showed up just a few times. This chain connects TRBV5-1 to TRBJ1-1; no definite D call. Per the germline V gene, CDR1 is SGHRS and CDR2 is YFSETQ. This CDR3 spans 13 amino acids. Trimming stripped 4 bases from V and 11 bases from J, with 18 bases between. CDR3 residues: CASSPRAGIQAFF. The CDR3 bases are TGCGCCAGCAGCCCCAGAGCTGGGATCCAGGCTTTCTTT.

Many counts were recorded for this clonotype. This chain links TRBV20-1 with TRBJ2-5, with 9 bases identical to TRBD1. The CDR3 is 12 residues long. Germline assignment: CDR1 DFQATT and CDR2 SNEGSKA (reference sequence). J gave up 5 bases and V 7 bases, and 5 bases lay outside the gene matches. The CDR3 here is CSVTGGRETQYF. The DNA of the CDR3 is TGCAGTGTCACAGGGGGCCGGGAGACCCAGTACTTC.

This clonotype was detected a few times. This rearrangement joins TRBV7-9 to TRBJ2-7, with D hard to call. CDR1 SEHNR and CDR2 FQNEAQ come from the germline V gene (reference sequence). Trimming pared 0 bases from V and 6 bases from J, leaving 9 bases between. The CDR3 consists of 13 residues. CDR3 nucleotide sequence: TGTGCCAGCAGCTTAGCGAGGATCGGCGAGCAGTACTTC. Amino acid sequence: CASSLARIGEQYF.

The chain recombines TRBV29-1 with TRBJ2-6, with D possibly TRBD1 on 6 matching bases. The CDR3 is 16 amino acids. Trimming left V 5 bases short and J 0 bases short, with 14 bases between. CDR1 and CDR2 from the germline V gene are SQVTM and ANQGSEA. CDR3: CSVLQGPHSGANVLTF. For the CDR3, the DNA is TGCAGCGTTCTACAGGGACCTCACTCTGGGGCCAACGTCCTGACTTTC.

The gene calls are TRBV5-1 and TRBJ1-1; 8 bases are shared with TRBD1. V trimming: 6 bases; J trimming: 7 bases; junction bases outside the gene matches: 11. The CDR3 is made up of 14 amino acids. Looked up from germline, CDR1 is SGHRS and CDR2 is YFSETQ. The CDR3 DNA is TGCGCCAGCACCGTGCGGACAGGGCGTGGTGAAGCTTTCTTT. This sequence encodes CASTVRTGRGEAFF.

V is TRBV5-1 and J is TRBJ1-5; D might be TRBD1 (5 bases). Germline CDR1 SGHRS, CDR2 YFSETQ. The CDR3 length is 14 residues. The V end was cut by 2 bases, the J end by 3 bases, with 9 bases between. The CDR3 region is CASSFDSPNQPQHF. In DNA form, the CDR3 reads TGCGCCAGCAGCTTCGACAGTCCCAATCAGCCCCAGCATTTT.

The rearrangement uses TRBV5-1 and TRBJ2-6; D uncertain. The CDR3 is 18 amino acids. Germline V lookup: CDR1 SGHRS, CDR2 YFSETQ. V lost 0 bases to trimming and J lost 0 bases, with 13 bases between them. The CDR3: CASSLDSRLPSGANVLTF. The CDR3 DNA reads as TGCGCCAGCAGCTTGGATTCTCGGCTACCCTCTGGGGCCAACGTCCTGACTTTC.

The gene calls are TRBV9 and TRBJ2-2, with TRBD2 matching over 7 bases. The CDR3 is 15 amino acids. In germline, CDR1 is SGDLS, CDR2 YYNGEE. The V segment lost 4 bases and the J segment 5 bases; nucleotides outside the gene matches: 8. The CDR3 here is CASSPLGGWTGELFF. CDR3 DNA sequence: TGTGCCAGCAGCCCCCTGGGGGGGTGGACCGGGGAGCTGTTTTTT.

This chain uses TRBV3-1 with TRBJ2-1, with D unresolved. CDR3 length: 13 amino acids. V was shortened by 1 base and J by 3 bases, with 4 bases between the two germline ends. The germline V gene has CDR1 LGHDT and CDR2 YNNKEL (reference sequence). CDR3 loop: CASSQARYNEQFF. DNA for the CDR3: TGTGCCAGCAGCCAAGCCCGCTACAATGAGCAGTTCTTC.

This rearrangement joins TRBV20-1 to TRBJ1-1; 9 bases are shared with TRBD1. With V trimmed by 1 base and J by 4 bases, 4 bases remained unmatched. The CDR3 spans 14 residues. CDR1 and CDR2 from the germline V gene are DFQATT and SNEGSKA (reference sequence). DNA for the CDR3: TGCAGTGCTAGAGGGGACAGGGTAAGCACTGAAGCTTTCTTT. Amino acid sequence: CSARGDRVSTEAFF.

This clonotype came up many times. J is TRBJ1-5 and V is TRBV12-3 or TRBV12-4; the D is unclear. V lost 6 bases and J 0 bases, leaving 12 bases between the germline ends. The CDR3 loop spans 15 amino acids. CDR3 in amino acids: CASSQGSDSNQPQHF. As DNA, the CDR3 is TGTGCCAGCAGCCAAGGATCGGATAGCAATCAGCCCCAGCATTTT.

This clonotype was recorded many times. The rearrangement joins TRBV19 to TRBJ2-1; D might be TRBD1 or TRBD2, each matching 6 bases. Trimming left V 3 bases short and J 6 bases short, with 15 bases between. This CDR3 region has 15 residues. The V gene's germline CDR1 is LNHDA and CDR2 SQIVND (reference sequence). This CDR3 is CASSIRGATSNEQFF. In DNA, the CDR3 is TGTGCCAGTAGTATTAGGGGGGCAACTTCCAATGAGCAGTTCTTC.

This clonotype was seen ten or more times. The gene calls are TRBV3-1 and TRBJ2-2; 8 positions agree with TRBD1. J was trimmed by 2 bases and V by 4 bases; bases with no gene match: 9. The CDR3 totals 17 residues. From germline, CDR1 is LGHDT and CDR2 YNNKEL (reference sequence). The CDR3 nucleotides read TGTGCCAGCAGCCGGAAGGCCGGGACAGGCAACACCGGGGAGCTGTTTTTT. Encoded protein: CASSRKAGTGNTGELFF. Filled out from reference TRBV3-1 and TRBJ2-2, the complete variable domain reads DTAVSQTPKYLVTQMGNDKSIKCEQNLGHDTMYWYKQDSKKFLKIMFSYNNKELIINETVPNRFSPKSPDKAHLNLHINSLELGDSAVYFCASSRKAGTGNTGELFFGEGSRLTVL.

This clonotype was picked up a small number of times. This chain uses TRBV7-9 with TRBJ2-7, with 12 bases matching TRBD2. V dropped 2 bases and J dropped 4; count of bases not matched to a gene: 6. Germline CDR1 is SEHNR and CDR2 is FQNEAQ (reference sequence). The CDR3 consists of 16 residues. In nucleotides, the CDR3 is TGTGCCAGCAGCTTATGGACTAGCGGGGTCCATTACGAGCAGTACTTC. It translates to CASSLWTSGVHYEQYF.

This clonotype has a handful of counts. The rearrangement uses TRBV5-1 and TRBJ2-1; TRBD1 matches at 7 bases. Germline CDR1 and CDR2: SGHRS and YFSETQ. V shed 4 bases, J shed 7 bases, and the junction held 11 bases outside the gene matches. This CDR3 is built from 15 residues. The CDR3 nucleotides read TGCGCCAGCAGCCTGCCGACAGGGCCAACTAATGAGCAGTTCTTC. Its protein product is CASSLPTGPTNEQFF.